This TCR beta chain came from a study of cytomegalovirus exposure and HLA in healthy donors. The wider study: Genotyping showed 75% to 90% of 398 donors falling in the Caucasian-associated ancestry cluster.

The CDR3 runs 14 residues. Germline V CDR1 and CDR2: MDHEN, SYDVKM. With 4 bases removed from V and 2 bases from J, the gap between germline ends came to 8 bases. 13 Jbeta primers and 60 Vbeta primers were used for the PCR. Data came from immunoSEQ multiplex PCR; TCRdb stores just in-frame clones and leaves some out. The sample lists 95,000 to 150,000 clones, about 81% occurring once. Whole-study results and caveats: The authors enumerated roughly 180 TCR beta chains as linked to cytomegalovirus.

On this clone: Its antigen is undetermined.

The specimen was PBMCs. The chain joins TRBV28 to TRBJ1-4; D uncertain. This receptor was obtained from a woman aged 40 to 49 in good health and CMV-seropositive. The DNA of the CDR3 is TGTGCCAGCAGTTCACACGATACTAATGAAAAACTGTTTTTT. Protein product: CASSSHDTNEKLFF.